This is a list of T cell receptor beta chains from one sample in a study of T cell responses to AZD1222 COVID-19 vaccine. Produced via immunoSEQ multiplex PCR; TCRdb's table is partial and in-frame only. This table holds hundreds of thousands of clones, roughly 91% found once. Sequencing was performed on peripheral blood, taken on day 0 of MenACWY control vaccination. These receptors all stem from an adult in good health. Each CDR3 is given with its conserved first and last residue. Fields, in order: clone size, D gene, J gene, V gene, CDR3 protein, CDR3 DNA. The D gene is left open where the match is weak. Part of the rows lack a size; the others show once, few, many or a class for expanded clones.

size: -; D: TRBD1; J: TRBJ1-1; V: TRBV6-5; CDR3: CASRVDRVDTEAFF; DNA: TGTGCCAGCAGGGTCGACAGGGTTGACACTGAAGCTTTCTTT
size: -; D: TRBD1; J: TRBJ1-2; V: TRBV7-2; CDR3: CASSKDRVDYGYTF; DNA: TGTGCCAGCAGCAAGGACAGGGTGGACTATGGCTACACCTTC
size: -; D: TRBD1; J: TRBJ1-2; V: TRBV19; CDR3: CASSERDRLYGYTF; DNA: TGTGCCAGTAGTGAGCGGGACAGACTCTATGGCTACACCTTC
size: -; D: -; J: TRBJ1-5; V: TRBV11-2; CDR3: CASSHDGQPQHF; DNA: TGTGCCAGCAGCCACGATGGTCAGCCCCAGCATTTT
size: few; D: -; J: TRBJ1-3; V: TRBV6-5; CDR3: CASLGMTGNTIYF; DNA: TGTGCCAGTTTAGGGATGACTGGAAACACCATATATTTT
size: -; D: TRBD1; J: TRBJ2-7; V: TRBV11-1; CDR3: CASSLGDSSYEQYF; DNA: TGTGCCAGCAGCTTGGGGGACAGTTCCTACGAGCAGTACTTC
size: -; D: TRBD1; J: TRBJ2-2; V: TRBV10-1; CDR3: CASSPGQGATGELFF; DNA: TGCGCCAGCAGTCCGGGACAGGGGGCCACCGGGGAGCTGTTTTTT
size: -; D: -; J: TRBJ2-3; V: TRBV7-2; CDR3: CASSSWADTQYF; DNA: TGTGCCAGCAGCTCTTGGGCAGATACGCAGTATTTT
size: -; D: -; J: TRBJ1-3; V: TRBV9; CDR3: CASSVGGGSGNTIYF; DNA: TGTGCCAGCAGCGTAGGGGGCGGCTCTGGAAACACCATATATTTT
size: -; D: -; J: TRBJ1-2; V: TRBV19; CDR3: CASIRQGYGYTF; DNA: TGTGCCAGTATACGACAAGGATATGGCTACACCTTC
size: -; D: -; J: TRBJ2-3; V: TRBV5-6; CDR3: CASSLVDRLGDTQYF; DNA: TGTGCCAGCAGCTTGGTTGACAGGCTTGGGGATACGCAGTATTTT
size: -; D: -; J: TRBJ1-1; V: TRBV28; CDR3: CASTSGMNTEAFF; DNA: TGTGCCAGCACCTCCGGGATGAACACTGAAGCTTTCTTT
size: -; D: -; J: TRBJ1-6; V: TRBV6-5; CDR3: CASSTRTHRGSPLHF; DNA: TGTGCCAGCAGTACCCGGACACATCGGGGTTCACCCCTCCACTTT
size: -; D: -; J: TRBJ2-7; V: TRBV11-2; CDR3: CASSLGVYEQYF; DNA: TGTGCCAGCAGCTTGGGAGTATACGAGCAGTACTTC
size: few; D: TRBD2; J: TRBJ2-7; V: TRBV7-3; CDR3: CASSLKVAGAPEQYF; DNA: TGTGCCAGCAGCTTAAAGGTAGCGGGGGCCCCCGAGCAGTACTTC
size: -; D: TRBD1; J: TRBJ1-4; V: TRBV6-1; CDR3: CASSKDRGLGEKLFF; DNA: TGTGCCAGCAGTAAAGACAGGGGATTAGGAGAAAAACTGTTTTTT
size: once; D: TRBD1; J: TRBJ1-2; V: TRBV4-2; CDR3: CASSQIATGGDGYTF; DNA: TGTGCCAGCAGCCAGATAGCGACAGGGGGCGATGGCTACACCTTC
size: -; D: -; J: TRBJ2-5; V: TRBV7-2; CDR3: CASSLGVVGPPHF; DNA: TGTGCCAGCAGCTTGGGTGTCGTCGGTCCTCCCCACTTC
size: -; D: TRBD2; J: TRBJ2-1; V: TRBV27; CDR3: CASSLLAGGGNEQFF; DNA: TGTGCCAGCAGCTTACTAGCGGGGGGAGGTAATGAGCAGTTCTTC
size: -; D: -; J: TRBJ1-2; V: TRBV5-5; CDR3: CASSETPNYGYTF; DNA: TGTGCCAGCAGCGAAACCCCTAACTATGGCTACACCTTC
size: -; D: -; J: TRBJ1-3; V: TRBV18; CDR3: CASSPNTGTGNTIYF; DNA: TGTGCCAGCTCACCCAACACAGGGACTGGAAACACCATATATTTT
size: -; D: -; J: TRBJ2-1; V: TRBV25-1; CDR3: CASSNSLEQFF; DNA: TGTGCCAGCAGTAATAGCTTAGAGCAGTTCTTC
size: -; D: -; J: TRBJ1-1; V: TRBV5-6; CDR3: CASSLARGGAFF; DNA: TGTGCCAGCAGCTTGGCGAGGGGCGGAGCTTTCTTT
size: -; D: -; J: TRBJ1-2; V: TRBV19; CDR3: CASSIKGGPYGYTF; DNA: TGTGCCAGTAGTATTAAGGGAGGTCCGTATGGCTACACCTTC
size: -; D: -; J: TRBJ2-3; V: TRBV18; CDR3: CASSPRLDTQYF; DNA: TGTGCCAGCTCACCCCGTTTAGACACGCAGTATTTT
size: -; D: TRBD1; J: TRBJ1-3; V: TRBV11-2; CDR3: CASTPGTGAGNTIYF; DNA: TGTGCCAGCACCCCCGGGACAGGGGCCGGAAACACCATATATTTT
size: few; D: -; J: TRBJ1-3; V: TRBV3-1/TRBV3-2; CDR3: CASSQPFLRGNTIYF; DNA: TGTGCCAGCAGCCAACCCTTCTTGCGGGGAAACACCATATATTTT
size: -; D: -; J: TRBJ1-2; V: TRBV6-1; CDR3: CASSEALPGGGYGYTF; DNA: TGTGCCAGCAGTGAGGCTTTACCGGGAGGGGGCTATGGCTACACCTTC
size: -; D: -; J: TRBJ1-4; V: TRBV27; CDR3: CASSLTALGEKLFF; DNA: TGTGCCAGCAGTCTGACAGCCTTGGGCGAAAAACTGTTTTTT
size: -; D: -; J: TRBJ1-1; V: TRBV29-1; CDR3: CSVSGGGNTEAFF; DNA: TGCAGCGTTTCTGGCGGAGGAAACACTGAAGCTTTCTTT
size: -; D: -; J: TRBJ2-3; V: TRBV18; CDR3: CASSPAIDTQYF; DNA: TGTGCCAGCTCACCGGCAATAGATACGCAGTATTTT
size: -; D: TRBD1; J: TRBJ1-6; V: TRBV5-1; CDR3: CASSEKGQGGSPLHF; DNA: TGCGCCAGCAGCGAAAAGGGACAGGGGGGTTCACCCCTCCACTTT
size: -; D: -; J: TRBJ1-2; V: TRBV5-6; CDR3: CASITSNRWDGYTF; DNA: TGTGCCAGCATAACTTCTAATAGGTGGGATGGCTACACCTTC
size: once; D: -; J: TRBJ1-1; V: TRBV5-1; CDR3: CASSLVAKMNTEAFF; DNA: TGCGCCAGCAGCTTGGTAGCAAAAATGAACACTGAAGCTTTCTTT
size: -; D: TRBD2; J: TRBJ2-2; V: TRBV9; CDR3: CASSVRRLAGVGELFF; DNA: TGTGCCAGCAGCGTCAGAAGGCTAGCGGGGGTCGGGGAGCTGTTTTTT
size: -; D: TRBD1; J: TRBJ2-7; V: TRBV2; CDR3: CASSDGTGSYEQYF; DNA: TGTGCCAGCAGTGATGGGACAGGGAGCTACGAGCAGTACTTC
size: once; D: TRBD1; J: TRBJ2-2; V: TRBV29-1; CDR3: CSGTGDGTGELFF; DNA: TGCAGCGGGACAGGGGATGGGACCGGGGAGCTGTTTTTT
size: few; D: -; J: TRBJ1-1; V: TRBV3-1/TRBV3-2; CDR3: CASSQAWGTGSEAFF; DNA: TGTGCCAGCAGCCAAGCGTGGGGTACTGGTAGTGAAGCTTTCTTT
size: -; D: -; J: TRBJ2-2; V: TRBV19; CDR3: CASSGLGGTGELFF; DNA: TGTGCCAGTAGTGGTCTGGGAGGTACCGGGGAGCTGTTTTTT
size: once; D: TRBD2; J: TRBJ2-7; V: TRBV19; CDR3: CASSKREITGEQYF; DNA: TGTGCCAGTAGTAAGCGGGAAATAACGGGGGAGCAGTACTTC
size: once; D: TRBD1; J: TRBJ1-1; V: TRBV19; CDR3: CASSAGQTEAFF; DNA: TGTGCCAGTAGTGCGGGACAGACTGAAGCTTTCTTT
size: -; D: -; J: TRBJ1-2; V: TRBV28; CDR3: CASSQSYGYTF; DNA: TGTGCCAGTTCTCAGTCTTATGGCTACACCTTC
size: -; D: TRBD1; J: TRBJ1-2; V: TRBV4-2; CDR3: CASSQLGDRGLWDGYTF; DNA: TGTGCCAGCAGCCAGCTTGGGGACAGGGGGCTTTGGGATGGCTACACCTTC
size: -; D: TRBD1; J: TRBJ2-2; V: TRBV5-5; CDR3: CASSLAGGRNTGELFF; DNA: TGTGCCAGCAGCTTGGCAGGGGGCCGGAACACCGGGGAGCTGTTTTTT
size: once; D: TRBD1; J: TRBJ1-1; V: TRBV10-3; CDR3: CAISDRDRAEAFF; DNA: TGTGCCATCAGTGACAGGGACAGGGCTGAAGCTTTCTTT
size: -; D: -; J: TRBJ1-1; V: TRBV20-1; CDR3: CSARMNTEAFF; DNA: TGCAGTGCTAGGATGAACACTGAAGCTTTCTTT
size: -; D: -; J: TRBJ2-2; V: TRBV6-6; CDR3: CASSNRLTGELFF; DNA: TGTGCCAGCAGTAACAGGCTGACCGGGGAGCTGTTTTTT
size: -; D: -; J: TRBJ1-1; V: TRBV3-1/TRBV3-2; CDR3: CASSQNRQANTEAFF; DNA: TGTGCCAGCAGCCAAAACCGACAGGCTAACACTGAAGCTTTCTTT
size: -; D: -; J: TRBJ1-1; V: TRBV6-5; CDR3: CASSYTGNTEAFF; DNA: TGTGCCAGCAGTTACACGGGGAACACTGAAGCTTTCTTT
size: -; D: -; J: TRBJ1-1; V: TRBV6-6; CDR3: CASSYSRNVNEAFF; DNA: TGTGCCAGCAGTTACTCGAGGAACGTAAATGAAGCTTTCTTT
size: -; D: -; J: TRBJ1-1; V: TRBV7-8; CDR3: CASSLGANTEAFF; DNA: TGTGCCAGCAGCTTAGGAGCGAACACTGAAGCTTTCTTT
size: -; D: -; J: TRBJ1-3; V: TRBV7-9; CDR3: CASSFLGVSSGNTIYF; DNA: TGTGCCAGCAGCTTTCTAGGGGTGAGCTCTGGAAACACCATATATTTT
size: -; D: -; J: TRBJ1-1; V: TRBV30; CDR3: CAWIGLSEAFF; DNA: TGTGCCTGGATTGGACTTTCTGAAGCTTTCTTT
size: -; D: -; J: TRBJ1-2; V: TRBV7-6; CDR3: CASSWYRGGYTF; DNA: TGTGCCAGCAGCTGGTACAGAGGTGGCTACACCTTC
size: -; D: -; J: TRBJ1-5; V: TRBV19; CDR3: CASNPMSNGAQHF; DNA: TGTGCCAGTAACCCCATGAGTAATGGGGCCCAGCATTTT
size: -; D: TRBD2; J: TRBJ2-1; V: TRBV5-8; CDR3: CASSLGLALTYNEQFF; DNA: TGTGCCAGCAGCTTGGGACTAGCTTTAACCTACAATGAGCAGTTCTTC
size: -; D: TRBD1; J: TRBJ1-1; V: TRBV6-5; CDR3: CASRGTGPQNTEAFF; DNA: TGTGCCAGCAGAGGGACAGGGCCCCAGAACACTGAAGCTTTCTTT
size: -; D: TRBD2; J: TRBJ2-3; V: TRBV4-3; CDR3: CASSQAGTSGGGTQYF; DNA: TGCGCCAGCAGCCAAGCTGGGACTAGCGGGGGAGGTACGCAGTATTTT
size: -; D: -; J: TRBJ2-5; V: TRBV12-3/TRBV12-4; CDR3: CASSSQDGETQYF; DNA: TGTGCCAGCAGTAGTCAGGATGGGGAGACCCAGTACTTC